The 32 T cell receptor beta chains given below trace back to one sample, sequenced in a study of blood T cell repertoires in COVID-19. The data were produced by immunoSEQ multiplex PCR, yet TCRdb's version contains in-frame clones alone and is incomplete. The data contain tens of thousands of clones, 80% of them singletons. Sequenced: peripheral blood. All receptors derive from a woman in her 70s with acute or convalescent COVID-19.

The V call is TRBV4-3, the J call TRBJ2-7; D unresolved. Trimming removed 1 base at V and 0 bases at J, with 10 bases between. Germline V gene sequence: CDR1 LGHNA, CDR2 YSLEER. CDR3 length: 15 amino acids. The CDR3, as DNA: TGCGCCAGCAGCCAAGTATATGGAGCCTCCTACGAGCAGTACTTC. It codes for CASSQVYGASYEQYF.

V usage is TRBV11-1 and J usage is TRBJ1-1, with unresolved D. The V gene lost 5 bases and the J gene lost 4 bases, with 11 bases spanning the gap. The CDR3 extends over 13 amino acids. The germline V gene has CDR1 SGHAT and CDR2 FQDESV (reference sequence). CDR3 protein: CASSPRFVTEAFF. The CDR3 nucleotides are TGTGCCAGCAGCCCCCGGTTTGTCACTGAAGCTTTCTTT.

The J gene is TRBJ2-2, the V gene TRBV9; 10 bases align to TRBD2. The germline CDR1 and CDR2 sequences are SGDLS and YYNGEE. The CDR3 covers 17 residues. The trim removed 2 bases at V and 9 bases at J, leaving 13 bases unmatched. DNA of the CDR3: TGTGCCAGCAGCGTTTCAACTAGCGGGGAGCACCCCCGGGAGCTGTTTTTT. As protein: CASSVSTSGEHPRELFF.

The CDR3 bases are TGTGCCAGCAGCCTCGGGACAGGGGGCGGCAACTATGGCTACACCTTC. Residues: CASSLGTGGGNYGYTF. J is TRBJ1-2 and V is TRBV5-4; 12 nucleotides agree with TRBD1. J was trimmed by 2 bases and V by 4 bases; bases with no gene match: 6. CDR1 and CDR2 (germline): SGHNT, YYREEE (reference sequence). This CDR3 is 16 amino acids long.

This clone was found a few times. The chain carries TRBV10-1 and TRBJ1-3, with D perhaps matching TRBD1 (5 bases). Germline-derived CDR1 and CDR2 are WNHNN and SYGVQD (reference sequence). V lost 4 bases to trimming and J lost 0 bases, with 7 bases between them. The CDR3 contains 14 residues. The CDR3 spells CASSAGGSGNTIYF. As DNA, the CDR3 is TGCGCCAGCAGTGCGGGGGGCTCTGGAAACACCATATATTTT.

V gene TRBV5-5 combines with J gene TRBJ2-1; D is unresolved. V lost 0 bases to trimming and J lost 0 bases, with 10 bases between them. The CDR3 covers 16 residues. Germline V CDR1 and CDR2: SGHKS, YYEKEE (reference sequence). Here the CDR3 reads CASSLAFTSSYNEQFF. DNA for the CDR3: TGTGCCAGCAGCTTGGCCTTTACGAGCTCCTACAATGAGCAGTTCTTC.

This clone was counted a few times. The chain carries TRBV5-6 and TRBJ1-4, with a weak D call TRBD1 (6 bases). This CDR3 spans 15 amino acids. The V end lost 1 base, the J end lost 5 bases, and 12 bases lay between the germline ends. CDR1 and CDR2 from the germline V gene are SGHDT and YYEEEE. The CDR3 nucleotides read TGTGCCAGCAGCTTGCTCGGGACAAGAAATGAAAAACTGTTTTTT. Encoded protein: CASSLLGTRNEKLFF. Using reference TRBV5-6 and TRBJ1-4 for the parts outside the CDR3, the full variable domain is DAGVTQSPTHLIKTRGQQVTLRCSPKSGHDTVSWYQQALGQGPQFIFQYYEEEERQRGNFPDRFSGHQFPNYSSELNVNALLLGDSALYLCASSLLGTRNEKLFFGSGTQLSVL.

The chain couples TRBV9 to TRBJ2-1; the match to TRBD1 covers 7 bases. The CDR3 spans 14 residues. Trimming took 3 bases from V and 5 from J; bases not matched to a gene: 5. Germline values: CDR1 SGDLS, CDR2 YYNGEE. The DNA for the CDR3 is TGTGCCAGCAGCGCAGGGGACAGAAACAATGAGCAGTTCTTC. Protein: CASSAGDRNNEQFF.

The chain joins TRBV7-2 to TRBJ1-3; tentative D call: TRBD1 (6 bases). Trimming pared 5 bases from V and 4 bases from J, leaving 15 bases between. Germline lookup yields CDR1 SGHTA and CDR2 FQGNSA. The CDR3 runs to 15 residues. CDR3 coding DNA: TGTGCCAGCAGCCCCCGAGTAGGGGGAGGAAACACCATATATTTT. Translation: CASSPRVGGGNTIYF.

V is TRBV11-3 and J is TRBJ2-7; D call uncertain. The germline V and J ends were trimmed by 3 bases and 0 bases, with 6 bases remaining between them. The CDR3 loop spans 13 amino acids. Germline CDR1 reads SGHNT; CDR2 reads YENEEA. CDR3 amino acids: CASSLSSSYEQYF. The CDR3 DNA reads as TGTGCCAGCAGCTTGAGTAGCTCCTACGAGCAGTACTTC.

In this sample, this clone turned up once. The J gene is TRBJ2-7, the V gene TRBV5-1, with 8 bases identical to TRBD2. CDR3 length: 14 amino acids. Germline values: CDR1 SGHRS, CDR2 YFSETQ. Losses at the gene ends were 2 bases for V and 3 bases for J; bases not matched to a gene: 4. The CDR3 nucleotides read TGCGCCAGCAGCTTCTACGGGGGGGTCTACGAGCAGTACTTC. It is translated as CASSFYGGVYEQYF.

The CDR3: CASSLRGTEQYF. The CDR3 DNA sequence: TGTGCCAGCAGCTTAAGGGGGACGGAGCAGTATTTT. The chain is built from TRBV11-2 and TRBJ2-3, with a weak D call TRBD1 (6 bases). Trimming removed 2 bases at V and 11 bases at J, with 11 bases between. This CDR3 spans 12 amino acids. From germline, CDR1 is SGHAT and CDR2 FQNNGV.

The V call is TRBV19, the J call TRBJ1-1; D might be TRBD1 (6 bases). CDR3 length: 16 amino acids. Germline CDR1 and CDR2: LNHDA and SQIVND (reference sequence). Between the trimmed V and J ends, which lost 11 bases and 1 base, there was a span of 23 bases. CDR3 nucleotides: TGTGCCTCTCGTGTAGGACTTGGACAGCAGAACACTGAAGCTTTCTTT. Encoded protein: CASRVGLGQQNTEAFF.

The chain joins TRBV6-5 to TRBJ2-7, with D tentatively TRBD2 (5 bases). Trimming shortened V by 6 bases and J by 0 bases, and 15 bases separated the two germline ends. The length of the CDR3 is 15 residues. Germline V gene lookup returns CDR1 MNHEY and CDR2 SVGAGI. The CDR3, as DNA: TGTGCCAGCAGCCCAAGGGCGGGTAGCTCCTACGAGCAGTACTTC. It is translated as CASSPRAGSSYEQYF.

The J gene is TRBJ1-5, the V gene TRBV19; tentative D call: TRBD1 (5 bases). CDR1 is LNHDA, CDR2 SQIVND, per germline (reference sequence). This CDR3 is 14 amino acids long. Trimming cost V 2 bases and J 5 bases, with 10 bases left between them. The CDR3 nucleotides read TGTGCCAGTAGTATATTGACAGCAGATCAGCCCCAGCATTTT. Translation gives CASSILTADQPQHF.

The CDR3 coding sequence is TGTGCCAGCAGTTCAACGGGAACTGAAGCTTTCTTT. The encoded protein is CASSSTGTEAFF. V usage is TRBV6-2 or TRBV6-3 and J usage is TRBJ1-1, with D unclear. The germline gives CDR1 MNHEY, CDR2 SVGEGT. Trimming removed 4 bases at V and 5 bases at J, with 8 bases between. There are 12 residues in the CDR3.

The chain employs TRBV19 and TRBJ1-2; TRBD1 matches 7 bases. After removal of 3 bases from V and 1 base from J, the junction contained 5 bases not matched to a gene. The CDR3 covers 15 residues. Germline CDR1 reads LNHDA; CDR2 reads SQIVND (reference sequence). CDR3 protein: CASSMPGQYNYGYTF. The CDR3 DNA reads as TGTGCCAGTAGTATGCCGGGACAGTATAACTATGGCTACACCTTC.

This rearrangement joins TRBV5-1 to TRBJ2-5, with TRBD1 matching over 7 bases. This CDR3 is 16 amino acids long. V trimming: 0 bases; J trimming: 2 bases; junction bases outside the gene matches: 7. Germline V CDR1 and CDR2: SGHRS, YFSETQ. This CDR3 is CASSLVRGKVQETQYF. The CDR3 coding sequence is TGCGCCAGCAGCTTGGTCAGGGGGAAGGTACAAGAGACCCAGTACTTC.

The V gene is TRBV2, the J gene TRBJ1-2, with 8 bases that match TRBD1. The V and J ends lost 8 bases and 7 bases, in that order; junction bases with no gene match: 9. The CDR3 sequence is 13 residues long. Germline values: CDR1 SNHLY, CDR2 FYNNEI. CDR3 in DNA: TGTGCCAGCGACAGACAGGGGTTAGGTGGCTACACCTTC. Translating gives CASDRQGLGGYTF.

CDR3 protein: CASSQNGNTEAFF. Written as DNA, the CDR3 is TGTGCCAGCAGCCAAAACGGGAACACTGAAGCTTTCTTT. The genes are TRBV3-1 (or the pseudogene TRBV3-2) and TRBJ1-1, with unresolved D. The CDR3 is 13 residues long. V lost 2 bases and J lost 1, with 5 bases in between. Germline loops: CDR1 LGHDT, CDR2 YNNKEL (reference sequence).

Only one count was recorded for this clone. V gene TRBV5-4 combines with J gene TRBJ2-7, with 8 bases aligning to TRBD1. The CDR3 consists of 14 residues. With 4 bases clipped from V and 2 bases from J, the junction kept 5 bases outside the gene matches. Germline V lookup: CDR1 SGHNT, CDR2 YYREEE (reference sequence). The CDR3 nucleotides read TGTGCCAGCAGCAAAGACAGGGGTGCCTACGAGCAGTACTTC. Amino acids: CASSKDRGAYEQYF.

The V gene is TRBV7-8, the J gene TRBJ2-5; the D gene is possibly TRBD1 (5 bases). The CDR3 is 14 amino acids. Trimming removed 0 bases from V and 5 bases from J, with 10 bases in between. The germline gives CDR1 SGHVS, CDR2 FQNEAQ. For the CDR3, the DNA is TGTGCCAGCAGCTTAGCCAGGGTCGGGGAGACCCAGTACTTC. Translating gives CASSLARVGETQYF.

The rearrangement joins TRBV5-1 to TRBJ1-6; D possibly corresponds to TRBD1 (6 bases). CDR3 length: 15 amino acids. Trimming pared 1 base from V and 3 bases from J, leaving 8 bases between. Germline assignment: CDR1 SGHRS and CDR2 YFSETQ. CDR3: CASSLSGDYNSPLHF. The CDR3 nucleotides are TGCGCCAGCAGCTTGTCAGGGGACTATAATTCACCCCTCCACTTT.

The CDR3 loop reads CASSPHPRDSDQPQHF. The CDR3 bases are TGTGCCAGCTCACCGCACCCCCGGGACAGTGATCAGCCCCAGCATTTT. This chain links TRBV18 with TRBJ1-5; 7 nucleotides match TRBD1. The CDR3 has 16 amino acids. Germline assignment: CDR1 KGHSH and CDR2 LQKENI. V was clipped by 3 bases and J by 5 bases; unmatched bases: 10.

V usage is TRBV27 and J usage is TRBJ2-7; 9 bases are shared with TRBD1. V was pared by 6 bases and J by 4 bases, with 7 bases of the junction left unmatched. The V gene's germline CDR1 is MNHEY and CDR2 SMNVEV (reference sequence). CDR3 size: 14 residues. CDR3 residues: CASRPHDRGYEQYF. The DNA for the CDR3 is TGTGCCAGCAGACCGCACGACAGGGGGTACGAGCAGTACTTC.

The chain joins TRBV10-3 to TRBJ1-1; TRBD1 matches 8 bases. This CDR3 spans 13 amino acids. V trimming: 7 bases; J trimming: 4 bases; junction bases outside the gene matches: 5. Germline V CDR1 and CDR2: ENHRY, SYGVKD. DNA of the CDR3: TGTGCCATCACAGGGGGCGTTAGCACTGAAGCTTTCTTT. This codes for CAITGGVSTEAFF.

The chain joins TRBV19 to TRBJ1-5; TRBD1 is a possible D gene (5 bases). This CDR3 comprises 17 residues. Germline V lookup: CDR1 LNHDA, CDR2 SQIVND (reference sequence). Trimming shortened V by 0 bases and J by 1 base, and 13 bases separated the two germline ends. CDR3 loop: CASSIDLTWTSNQPQHF. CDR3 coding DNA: TGTGCCAGTAGTATAGATCTCACCTGGACAAGCAATCAGCCCCAGCATTTT.

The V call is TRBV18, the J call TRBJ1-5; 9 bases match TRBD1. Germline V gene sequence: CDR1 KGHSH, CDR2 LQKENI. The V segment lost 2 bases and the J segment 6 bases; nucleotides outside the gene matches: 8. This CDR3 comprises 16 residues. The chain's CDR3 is CASSPNPGQGSQPQHF. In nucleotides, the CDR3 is TGTGCCAGCTCACCAAACCCGGGACAGGGATCTCAGCCCCAGCATTTT.

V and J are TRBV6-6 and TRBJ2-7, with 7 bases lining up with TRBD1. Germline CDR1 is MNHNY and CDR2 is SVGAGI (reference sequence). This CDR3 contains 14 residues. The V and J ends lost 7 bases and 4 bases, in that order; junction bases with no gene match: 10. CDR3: CASTATGFLYEQYF. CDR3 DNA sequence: TGTGCCAGCACCGCGACAGGGTTCTTATACGAGCAGTACTTC.

Written as DNA, the CDR3 is TGTGCCAGCTCACCACGAGTCCAGGATAGCGGCTATGGCTACACCTTC. Its translation is CASSPRVQDSGYGYTF. This chain links TRBV18 with TRBJ1-2, with D uncertain. This CDR3 region has 16 residues. Trimming shortened V by 1 base and J by 4 bases, and 16 bases separated the two germline ends. Looked up from germline, CDR1 is KGHSH and CDR2 is LQKENI. Full variable domain (rest looked up from reference TRBV18 and TRBJ1-2): NAGVMQNPRHLVRRRGQEARLRCSPMKGHSHVYWYRQLPEEGLKFMVYLQKENIIDESGMPKERFSAEFPKEGPSILRIQQVVRGDSAAYFCASSPRVQDSGYGYTFGSGTRLTVV.

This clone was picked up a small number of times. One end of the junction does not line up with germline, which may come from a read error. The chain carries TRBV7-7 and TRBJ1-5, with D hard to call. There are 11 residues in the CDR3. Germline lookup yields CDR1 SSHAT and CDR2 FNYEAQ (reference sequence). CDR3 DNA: TGTGCTAGCATCCGAGATCAGCCCCAGCATTTT. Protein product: CASIRDQPQHF.

In DNA form, the CDR3 reads TGTGCCAGCAGCGTAGATTCAGGCAACATGAACACTGAAGCTTTCTTT. It translates to CASSVDSGNMNTEAFF. The V gene is TRBV9, the J gene TRBJ1-1; D gene ambiguous. V shed 0 bases and J shed 0 bases, with 12 bases lying between them. CDR3 size: 16 residues. CDR1 and CDR2 (germline): SGDLS, YYNGEE.